The rows below give T cell receptor beta chains drawn from one sample of a study of T cell clonotyping in hematopoietic cell transplantation. The method was immunoSEQ multiplex PCR; TCRdb's version includes in-frame clones alone and lacks a portion of them. The repertoire holds roughly 10,000 clones, with about 79% as singletons. The sequencing here drew on peripheral blood mononuclear cells, taken 180 days after allogeneic stem cell transplant. Source of these receptors: a female patient aged 45 to 65 who had an allogeneic stem cell transplant from a related donor, so the T cells may come from the graft donor. Some clones in this sample may be carry-over from other donors' samples. CDR3s leave out the opening cysteine and the closing phenylalanine or tryptophan. A D gene is named only where the DNA matches it firmly.

D,J,V,CDR3
TRBD2,TRBJ2-4,TRBV6-5,ASSLDKRGNIQY
TRBD1,TRBJ1-1,TRBV5-8,ASSQGTAKNTEAF
NA,TRBJ2-1,TRBV6-1,ASSEIGSYNEQF
TRBD2,TRBJ2-7,TRBV7-8,ASSLSATSGGEQY
NA,TRBJ2-1,TRBV27,ASSLAGGRQF
NA,TRBJ2-2,TRBV6-5,ASSYSGRIGELF
NA,TRBJ2-5,TRBV2,ASSEAVLVQQTQY
NA,TRBJ2-7,TRBV27,ASALAGAGSYEQY
NA,TRBJ1-2,TRBV2,ASSLDSYGYT
NA,TRBJ1-5,TRBV19,ASSIRDSNQPQH
NA,TRBJ2-1,TRBV4-3,ASSQETREHGSNEQF
NA,TRBJ1-6,TRBV11-2,ASSGQGKNSPLH
TRBD1,TRBJ1-1,TRBV2,ASRRVTGVGNTEAF
TRBD2,TRBJ2-1,TRBV9,ASNGGARGNEQF
NA,TRBJ1-2,TRBV10-3,AIREEVIGPKANYGYT
TRBD1,TRBJ1-1,TRBV5-4,ASSPGQGTEAF